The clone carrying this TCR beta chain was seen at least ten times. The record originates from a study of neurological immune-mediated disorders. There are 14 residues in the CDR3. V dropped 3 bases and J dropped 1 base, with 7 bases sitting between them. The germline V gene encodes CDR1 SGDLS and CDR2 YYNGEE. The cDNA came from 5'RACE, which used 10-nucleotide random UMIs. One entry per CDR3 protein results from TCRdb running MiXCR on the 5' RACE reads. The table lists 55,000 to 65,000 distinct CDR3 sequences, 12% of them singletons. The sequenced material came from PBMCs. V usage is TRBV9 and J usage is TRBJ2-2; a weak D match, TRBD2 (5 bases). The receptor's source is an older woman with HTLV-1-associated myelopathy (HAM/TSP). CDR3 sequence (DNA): TGTGCCAGCAGCGCCCGGGGGAACACCGGGGAGCTGTTTTTT. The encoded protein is CASSARGNTGELFF.